Only a few counts were recorded for the clone carrying this T cell receptor beta chain. Its specificity is not known. This sample was taken from a study of blood T cells in healthy people across ages. Study-level information: T cells yielded about one barcoded beta molecule per two cells through template switching. General study results and limits: Per million T cells, TCR beta diversity dropped roughly linearly as age increased.

Every donor provided 9.5 to 10 milliliters of peripheral blood. With a J-beta primer mix and a sample-barcoded 5' primer, a second PCR ran roughly 6 to 12 cycles. TCRdb re-called the 5' RACE reads with MiXCR, one entry per CDR3 protein. The table has some 850,000 distinct CDR3 sequences, approximately 24% seen once. Germline CDR1 and CDR2: DFQATT and SNEGSKA (reference sequence). The J segment lost 5 bases and the V segment lost 1 base, leaving 10 bases of the junction unmatched. CDR3 size: 15 residues. This sample was shared with a second study, whose subject was T cells of mothers and their children.

The rearrangement uses TRBV20-1 and TRBJ2-5; TRBD2 aligns across 7 bases. The receptor's source is a boy aged 5-17 years in good health. The specimen was blood. Here the CDR3 DNA reads TGCAGTGCTAGAGGTCCCCGAGGGCGGGAGGAGACCCAGTACTTC. Its translation is CSARGPRGREETQYF.